At least ten counts were recorded for the clone carrying this T cell receptor (beta chain). The target antigen is unknown. With 2 bases clipped from V and 8 bases from J, the junction kept 7 bases outside the gene matches. This CDR3 spans 14 amino acids. Germline-derived CDR1 and CDR2 are SGHTA and FQGNSA. These data belong to a study of T cell repertoires in cytomegalovirus infection. Overall study: Public TCR beta signatures indicated both CMV infection and matching HLA type. Whole-study findings and limits: HLA-C-restricted TCR beta clonotypes specific for CMV led the ex vivo response.

TCRdb analysed the reads with MiXCR anew, one entry per CDR3 protein. The sample consists of approximately 250,000 distinct CDR3 sequences, about 12% of them appearing once. Sequences were obtained from PBMCs. The TCR was taken from a human donor in good health (CMV status not recorded). Some clones in this sample may be carry-over from other donors' samples. This chain connects TRBV7-2 to TRBJ1-2, with 8 bases identical to TRBD1. The CDR3, as DNA: TGTGCCAGCAGCTTATCCAGAGACAGGGGAGGCTACACCTTC. Its translation: CASSLSRDRGGYTF. Looking up the rest from reference TRBV7-2 and TRBJ1-2 gives the full variable domain: GAGVSQSPSNKVTEKGKDVELRCDPISGHTALYWYRQSLGQGLEFLIYFQGNSAPDKSGLPSDRFSAERTGGSVSTLTIQRTQQEDSAVYLCASSLSRDRGGYTFGSGTRLTVV.